This T cell receptor (beta chain) was sequenced in a study of blood T cell repertoires in COVID-19. On the study more broadly: Samples taken during acute and convalescent COVID-19 were collected in the United States, Italy and Spain.

The CDR3 length is 14 residues. Trimming left V 8 bases short and J 2 bases short, with 15 bases between. Germline-derived CDR1 and CDR2 are LNHNV and YYDKDF (reference sequence). The repertoire was sequenced with immunoSEQ multiplex PCR; TCRdb's copy has only in-frame clones and lacks some. The sample shows more than 250,000 clones, about 85% of them seen only once. This chain uses TRBV15 with TRBJ1-1; no firm D call. The sequenced material came from PBMCs or T cells enriched from blood (not recorded which). This receptor was obtained from a woman aged 30 to 39 who had recovered from COVID-19. CDR3 nucleotide sequence: TGTGCCACCCGAGGCCCGAACAAAAACACTGAAGCTTTCTTT. It encodes CATRGPNKNTEAFF.